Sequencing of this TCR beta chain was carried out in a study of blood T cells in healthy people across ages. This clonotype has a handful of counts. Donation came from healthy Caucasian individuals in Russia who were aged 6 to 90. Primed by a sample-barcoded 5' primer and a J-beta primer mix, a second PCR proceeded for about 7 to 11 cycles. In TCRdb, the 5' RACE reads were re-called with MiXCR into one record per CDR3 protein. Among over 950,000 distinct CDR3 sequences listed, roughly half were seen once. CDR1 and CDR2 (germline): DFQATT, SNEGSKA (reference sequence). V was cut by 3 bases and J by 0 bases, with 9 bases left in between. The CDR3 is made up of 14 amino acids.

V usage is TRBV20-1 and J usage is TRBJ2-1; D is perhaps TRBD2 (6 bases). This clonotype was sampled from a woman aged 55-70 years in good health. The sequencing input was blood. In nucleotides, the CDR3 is TGCAGTGCTAGTCGGGGGAGCTCCTACAATGAGCAGTTCTTC. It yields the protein CSASRGSSYNEQFF.